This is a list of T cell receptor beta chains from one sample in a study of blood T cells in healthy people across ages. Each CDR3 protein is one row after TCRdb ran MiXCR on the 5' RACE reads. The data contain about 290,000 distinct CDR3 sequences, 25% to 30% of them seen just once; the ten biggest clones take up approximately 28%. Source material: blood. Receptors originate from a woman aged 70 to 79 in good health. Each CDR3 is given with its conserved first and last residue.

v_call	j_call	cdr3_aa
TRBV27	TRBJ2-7	CASSTDTTYEQYF
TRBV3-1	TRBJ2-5	CASSRGGGWLSGETQYF
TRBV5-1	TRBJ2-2	CASSLLMGPTGELFF
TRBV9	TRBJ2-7	CASSVNGAGGGEQYF
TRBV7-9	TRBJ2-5	CASRSKFQETQYF
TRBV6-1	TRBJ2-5	CASVKGYQETQYF
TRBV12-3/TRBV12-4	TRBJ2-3	CASTFGLDAQYF
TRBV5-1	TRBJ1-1	CAGSGTGGLGEAFF
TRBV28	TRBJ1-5	CASSFGGGAGNQPQHF
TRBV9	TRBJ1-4	CASSERRGTNEKLFF
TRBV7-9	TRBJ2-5	CASSFTGDRRETQYF
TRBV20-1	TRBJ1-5	CSAGYKGDHQPQHF
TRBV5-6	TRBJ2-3	CASSLGGDTQYF
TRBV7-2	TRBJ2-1	CASSDLAGVYNEQFF
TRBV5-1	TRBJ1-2	CASSRGQGDYGYTF
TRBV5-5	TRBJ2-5	CASSLVPGTGKETQYF
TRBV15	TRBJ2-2	CATSREPGGNTGELFF
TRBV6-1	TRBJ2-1	CASTAGGTSGIPSYNEQFF
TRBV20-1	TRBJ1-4	CSAESNEKLFF
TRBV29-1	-	CSVAAGDGETQYF
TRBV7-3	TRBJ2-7	CASSLTGSDEQYF
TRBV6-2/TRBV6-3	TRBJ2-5	CASSYSSGLQTQYF
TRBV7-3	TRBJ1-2	CASSLFSGSGYTF
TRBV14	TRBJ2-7	CASSQYLGTYTYEQYF
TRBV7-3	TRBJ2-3	CASAGSAGGHDTQYF
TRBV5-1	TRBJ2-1	CASSSTSGRSDEQFF
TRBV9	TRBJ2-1	CASSLPGLAGNEQFF
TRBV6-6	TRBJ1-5	CASSTARGTGNQPQHF
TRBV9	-	CASSAGEEIREQYF
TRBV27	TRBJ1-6	CASSSRALRNSPLHF
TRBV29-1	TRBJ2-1	CSVEDYSLADEQFF
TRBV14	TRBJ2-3	CASSHGGITDTQYF
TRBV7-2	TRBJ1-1	CASSPRGGQSTEAFF
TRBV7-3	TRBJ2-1	CASSLSAGAYNGQFF
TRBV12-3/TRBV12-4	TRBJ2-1	CASSLGDGRGLNEQFF
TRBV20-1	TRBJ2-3	CSARDPGLAEDTQYF
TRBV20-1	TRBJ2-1	CSARVSGRGDNEQFF
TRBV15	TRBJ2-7	CATSYRDSLYEQYF
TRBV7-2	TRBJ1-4	CASSLPRGGNEKLFF
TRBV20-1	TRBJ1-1	CSARAIMNTEAFF
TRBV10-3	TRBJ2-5	CAIRQVDLGEQYF
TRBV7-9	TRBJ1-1	CASSSMGQYTEAFF
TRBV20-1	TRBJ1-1	CSARDGRGGTEAFF
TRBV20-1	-	CSARDPWSSGRPEQYF
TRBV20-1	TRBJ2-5	CSAALGTLPRVQYF
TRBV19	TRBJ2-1	CASSHGTGTSYNEQFF
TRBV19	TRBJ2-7	CAGSIIAGGPGEQYF